This T cell receptor beta chain was observed in a study of blood T cell repertoires in COVID-19. Data came from immunoSEQ multiplex PCR; TCRdb stores just in-frame clones and leaves some out. The table lists roughly 12,000 clones, over 75% of them singletons. CDR1 is SNHLY and CDR2 is FYNNEI in the germline V gene. This CDR3 contains 15 residues. The V segment lost 3 bases and the J segment 5 bases; nucleotides outside the gene matches: 7. This receptor was taken from a man older than 75 with acute or convalescent COVID-19. V and J are TRBV2 and TRBJ1-5, with 7 nucleotides matching TRBD1. Material for sequencing was peripheral blood. The CDR3 bases are TGTGCCAGCAGTGAGACAGGGAAGCGCCATCAGCCCCAGCATTTT. This encodes CASSETGKRHQPQHF.